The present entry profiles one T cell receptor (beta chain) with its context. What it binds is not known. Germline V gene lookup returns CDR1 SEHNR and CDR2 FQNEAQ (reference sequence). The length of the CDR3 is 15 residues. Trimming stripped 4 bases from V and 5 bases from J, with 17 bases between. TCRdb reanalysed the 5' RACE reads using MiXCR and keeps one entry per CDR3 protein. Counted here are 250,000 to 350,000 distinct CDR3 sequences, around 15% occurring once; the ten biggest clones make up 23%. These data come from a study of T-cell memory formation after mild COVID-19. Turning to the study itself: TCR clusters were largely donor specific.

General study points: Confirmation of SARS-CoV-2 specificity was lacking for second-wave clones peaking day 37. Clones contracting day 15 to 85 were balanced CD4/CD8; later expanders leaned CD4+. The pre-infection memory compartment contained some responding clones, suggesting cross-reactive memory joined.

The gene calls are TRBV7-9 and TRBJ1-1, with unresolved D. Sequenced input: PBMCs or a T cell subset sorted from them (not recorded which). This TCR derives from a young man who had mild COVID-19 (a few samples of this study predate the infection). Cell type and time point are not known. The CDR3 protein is CASSSHRVVETEAFF. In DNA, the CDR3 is TGTGCCAGCAGCTCCCACCGGGTAGTGGAAACTGAAGCTTTCTTT.